These 22 T cell receptor beta chains were sequenced from one sample in a study of identical twins (dated by TCRdb to about 2016). Library prep was done by 5' RACE. Data came from an Illumina HiSeq 2000. TCRdb handled the public reads itself, with Q25 trimming in fastp and clone calling in MiXCR, and kept productive beta chains. Each entry is one CDR3 protein sequence, shown with its most common DNA and genes. The sample contains 350,000 or so distinct CDR3 sequences, roughly 9% of them found a single time. Approximately 8.9% of the sample lies in the top ten. Sequences were obtained from naive T cells sorted from blood. According to the study, the label for this sample's cell subset or site signals: cells isolated with a human naive T-cell isolation kit. The receptors shown here come from a woman aged 45 to 65 in good health.

The chain joins TRBV29-1 to TRBJ2-4, with D unresolved. Germline-derived CDR1 and CDR2 are SQVTM and ANQGSEA. This CDR3 region has 11 residues. Trimming removed 6 bases at V and 3 bases at J, with 6 bases between. The CDR3 region has the DNA TGCAGCGTCACGGGCAAAAACATTCAGTACTTC. This gives the protein CSVTGKNIQYF.

This clonotype was detected many times. The chain joins TRBV29-1 to TRBJ1-1, with D unresolved. The germline CDR1 and CDR2 sequences are SQVTM and ANQGSEA. V shed 8 bases and J shed 0 bases, with 10 bases lying between them. This CDR3 is built from 12 residues. The CDR3 DNA reads TGCAGCACGGGTGGGGTGAACACTGAAGCTTTCTTT. Translating gives CSTGGVNTEAFF.

The rearrangement joins TRBV7-3 to TRBJ2-3; D gene unclear. The CDR3 is made up of 13 amino acids. The germline V gene encodes CDR1 SGHTA and CDR2 FQGTGA. The V end was cut by 4 bases, the J end by 2 bases, with 7 bases between. CDR3 loop: CASSSFHTDTQYF. CDR3 nucleotides: TGTGCCAGCAGCTCCTTTCACACAGATACGCAGTATTTT. The full variable domain, in which reference TRBV7-3 and TRBJ2-3 provide the parts outside the CDR3, is GAGVSQTPSNKVTEKGKYVELRCDPISGHTALYWYRQSLGQGPEFLIYFQGTGAADDSGLPNDRFFAVRPEGSVSTLKIQRTERGDSAVYLCASSSFHTDTQYFGPGTRLTVL.

Ten or more counts support this clonotype. The chain carries TRBV2 and TRBJ2-1, with TRBD2 matching over 12 bases. With V trimmed by 8 bases and J by 1 base, 9 bases remained unmatched. Looked up from germline, CDR1 is SNHLY and CDR2 is FYNNEI. The CDR3 runs to 17 residues. CDR3 sequence: CASLAPSGRGSYNEQFF. The CDR3 bases are TGTGCCAGCCTAGCCCCTAGCGGGAGGGGTTCCTACAATGAGCAGTTCTTC.

The chain combines TRBV7-6 with TRBJ2-1; D is uncertain. The CDR3 consists of 12 residues. Trimming pared 2 bases from V and 7 bases from J, leaving 6 bases between. Germline assignment: CDR1 SGHVS and CDR2 FNYEAQ. Here the CDR3 reads CASSLPANEQFF. CDR3 DNA: TGTGCCAGCAGCTTACCAGCGAATGAGCAGTTCTTC.

This clonotype was seen many times. The chain combines TRBV7-9 with TRBJ2-7; 10 bases fit TRBD1. CDR3 length: 14 amino acids. Trimming at V came to 5 bases and at J to 5 bases, leaving 6 bases not matched to a gene. The V gene's germline CDR1 is SEHNR and CDR2 FQNEAQ (reference sequence). CDR3 amino acids: CASSPGQGSDEQYF. The CDR3 DNA follows: TGTGCCAGCAGCCCGGGACAGGGGTCCGACGAGCAGTACTTC.

This chain uses TRBV7-6 with TRBJ2-7; D call uncertain. CDR1 and CDR2 (germline): SGHVS, FNYEAQ. The length of the CDR3 is 14 residues. The V gene lost 1 base and the J gene lost 0 bases, with 7 bases spanning the gap. For the CDR3, the DNA is TGTGCCAGCAGCTTAGGGGATTTCTCCTACGAGCAGTACGTC. Protein sequence: CASSLGDFSYEQYV.

This clonotype was counted a few times. The gene calls are TRBV7-2 and TRBJ2-2; D call uncertain. The germline V gene has CDR1 SGHTA and CDR2 FQGNSA. Deletions cut 1 base from V and 1 base from J, with 10 bases between. The CDR3 runs to 16 residues. This CDR3 is CASSLGSAVNTGELFF. In nucleotides, the CDR3 is TGTGCCAGCAGCTTAGGGTCCGCTGTGAACACCGGGGAGCTGTTTTTT.

This clonotype was observed many times. The rearrangement joins TRBV5-1 to TRBJ2-5, with D maybe TRBD2 (7 bases). With 6 bases removed from V and 3 bases from J, the gap between germline ends came to 18 bases. This CDR3 has 15 amino acids. Germline V gene lookup returns CDR1 SGHRS and CDR2 YFSETQ. CDR3 nucleotide sequence: TGCGCCAGCACCCGAGGCGGGGGCGGGGAAGAGACCCAGTACTTC. Translation gives CASTRGGGGEETQYF.

The count of this clonotype is one. A clone one base away is much larger, so this may be a read error. The V gene is TRBV20-1, the J gene TRBJ1-1, with D possibly TRBD1 on 5 matching bases. V dropped 1 base and J dropped 4 bases, with 10 bases sitting between them. Germline lookup yields CDR1 DFQATT and CDR2 SNEGSKA (reference sequence). This CDR3 comprises 13 residues. CDR3 nucleotide sequence: TGCAGTGCTAGAGCGTACAGGAGCACTGAAGCTTTCTTT. This gives the protein CSARAYRSTEAFF.

This clonotype was recorded many times. The rearrangement links TRBV9 to TRBJ2-1, with 11 nucleotides matching TRBD2. The germline gives CDR1 SGDLS, CDR2 YYNGEE. The CDR3 sequence is 14 residues long. V lost 3 bases, J lost 15 bases, and 11 bases stayed unmatched. CDR3: CASSGGLAAQLRFF. CDR3 nucleotides: TGTGCCAGCAGCGGGGGACTAGCGGCTCAATTGCGGTTCTTC.

This clonotype was seen many times. V and J are TRBV20-1 and TRBJ2-1, with 7 positions matching TRBD1. CDR1 is DFQATT and CDR2 is SNEGSKA in the germline V gene (reference sequence). The CDR3 has 17 residues. V trimming: 0 bases; J trimming: 2 bases; junction bases outside the gene matches: 10. In DNA form, the CDR3 reads TGCAGTGCTAGAGAGAAGGGGGCGTGGGTCGCCTACAATGAGCAGTTCTTC. It yields the protein CSAREKGAWVAYNEQFF.

This clonotype has more than one count but fewer than ten. The chain links TRBV20-1 to TRBJ2-1; 11 nucleotides align to TRBD2. The germline V gene encodes CDR1 DFQATT and CDR2 SNEGSKA (reference sequence). The CDR3 has 16 residues. The V and J ends lost 6 bases and 5 bases, in that order; junction bases with no gene match: 12. CDR3 bases: TGCAGTGCAAGGGGGAAGACGGGACTAGCGGACAATGAGCAGTTCTTC. This encodes CSARGKTGLADNEQFF.

In this sample, this clonotype turned up a few times. The gene calls are TRBV5-6 and TRBJ2-7, with 10 bases matching TRBD2. Looked up from germline, CDR1 is SGHDT and CDR2 is YYEEEE. This CDR3 spans 15 amino acids. Trimming cost V 4 bases and J 3 bases; bases outside gene matches: 7. CDR3 sequence reads: CASSGTLAGVYEQYF. Here the CDR3 DNA reads TGTGCCAGCAGCGGAACTCTAGCGGGAGTCTACGAGCAGTACTTC. Together with reference TRBV5-6 and TRBJ2-7, the CDR3 gives the full variable domain: DAGVTQSPTHLIKTRGQQVTLRCSPKSGHDTVSWYQQALGQGPQFIFQYYEEEERQRGNFPDRFSGHQFPNYSSELNVNALLLGDSALYLCASSGTLAGVYEQYFGPGTRLTVT.

This clonotype was recorded a few times. This sequence joins TRBV18 and TRBJ2-1; 8 bases line up with TRBD2. The CDR3 has 16 residues. V lost 0 bases and J lost 8; bases outside the gene matches: 9. CDR1 and CDR2 from the germline V gene are KGHSH and LQKENI. CDR3 in amino acids: CASSPPREGRWDEQFF. The DNA for the CDR3 is TGTGCCAGCTCACCACCACGGGAGGGCCGATGGGATGAGCAGTTCTTC.

In this sample, this clonotype turned up many times. The gene calls are TRBV12-3 or TRBV12-4 and TRBJ2-7; no definite D call. Trimming took off 3 bases at V and 3 bases at J, with 6 bases between the two ends. The CDR3 runs 12 residues. CDR3 loop: CASSLVLYEQYF. DNA of the CDR3: TGTGCCAGCAGTTTGGTACTCTACGAGCAGTACTTC.

At least ten counts were recorded for this clonotype. The gene calls are TRBV5-1 and TRBJ2-1, with a possible D match to TRBD2 (6 bases). CDR3 length: 15 residues. Germline CDR1 and CDR2: SGHRS and YFSETQ. Trimming took off 5 bases at V and 8 bases at J, with 20 bases between the two ends. CDR3 region: CASREGSGNLHEQFF. CDR3 DNA: TGCGCCAGCAGGGAGGGGTCGGGCAATTTGCATGAGCAGTTCTTC.

V is TRBV6-5 and J is TRBJ2-7, with 9 bases matching TRBD2. The length of the CDR3 is 13 residues. From germline, CDR1 is MNHEY and CDR2 SVGAGI. V gave up 5 bases and J gave up 5 bases; unmatched junction bases: 4. Here the CDR3 reads CASSGTSHNEQYF. CDR3 sequence (DNA): TGTGCCAGCAGTGGGACTAGCCACAACGAGCAGTACTTC.

This clonotype was counted at least ten times. The chain carries TRBV12-3 or TRBV12-4 and TRBJ2-2; D is undetermined. V was trimmed by 2 bases and J by 4 bases, leaving 5 bases between them. The CDR3 is 13 amino acids. The CDR3 reads CASSLKGTGELFF. CDR3 sequence (DNA): TGTGCCAGCAGTTTAAAAGGCACCGGGGAGCTGTTTTTT.

This clonotype was observed a few times. The J gene is TRBJ1-1, the V gene TRBV5-1, with D possibly TRBD1 on 6 matching bases. Trimming shortened V by 2 bases and J by 2 bases, and 10 bases separated the two germline ends. The germline gives CDR1 SGHRS, CDR2 YFSETQ. There are 14 residues in the CDR3. The CDR3 loop is CASSLTGINTEAFF. The CDR3 DNA reads as TGCGCCAGCAGCTTAACAGGGATAAACACTGAAGCTTTCTTT.

This rearrangement joins TRBV14 to TRBJ2-1; TRBD2 is a possible D gene (5 bases). The germline gives CDR1 SGHDN, CDR2 FVKESK. The CDR3 contains 13 residues. Trimming stripped 1 base from V and 10 bases from J, with 11 bases between. CDR3 nucleotides: TGTGCCAGCAGCCAAGGAGGGCATGGGGAGCAGTTCTTC. This gives the protein CASSQGGHGEQFF.

J is TRBJ2-1 and V is TRBV14, with 10 bases that match TRBD2. There are 17 residues in the CDR3. CDR1 SGHDN and CDR2 FVKESK come from the germline V gene. Trimming took 4 bases from V and 2 from J; bases not matched to a gene: 8. The CDR3 nucleotides are TGTGCCAGCAGCCCGTATAGCGGGAGGAGGACCTACAATGAGCAGTTCTTC. As protein: CASSPYSGRRTYNEQFF.